These T cell receptor beta chains were read from a single sample in a study of identical twins. TCRdb recomputed calls from the 5' RACE reads with MiXCR, one row per CDR3 protein. The profile covers approximately 230,000 distinct CDR3 sequences, with about 6.7% appearing a single time and about 14% taken by the ten largest. This same sample was also taken into another study, of T cells expressing NK-cell markers.

The sequencing sample was made of CD8+ T cells sorted from blood. All receptors derive from a woman under 30 in good health. Each CDR3 is given with its conserved first and last residue.

CDR3 length: 15; V gene: TRBV24-1; CDR3 protein: CATSDLGTGNTEAFF
CDR3 length: 15; V gene: TRBV7-8; CDR3 protein: CASSLTAGGYNEQFF
CDR3 length: 15; V gene: TRBV3-1; CDR3 protein: CASSPVVGLNTEAFF
CDR3 length: 12; V gene: TRBV15; CDR3 protein: CATSDSGVEQFF
CDR3 length: 17; V gene: TRBV12-3/TRBV12-4; CDR3 protein: CASSLTQPLADYNEQFF
CDR3 length: 12; V gene: TRBV7-2; CDR3 protein: CASSPQVGEQYF
CDR3 length: 17; V gene: TRBV7-2; CDR3 protein: CASSLLGLAGGTGELFF
CDR3 length: 15; V gene: TRBV5-1; CDR3 protein: CASSRLDRRTDTQYF
CDR3 length: 16; V gene: TRBV7-9; CDR3 protein: CVSSFNRESSGNTIYF
CDR3 length: 14; V gene: TRBV14; CDR3 protein: CASSHWQTRTEAFF
CDR3 length: 14; V gene: TRBV30; CDR3 protein: CAWTRQTLNYEQYF
CDR3 length: 13; V gene: TRBV29-1; CDR3 protein: CSVLGPLPQEQFF
CDR3 length: 13; V gene: TRBV29-1; CDR3 protein: CSVESDRGQIAFF
CDR3 length: 13; V gene: TRBV7-9; CDR3 protein: CASRGDLYNEQFF
CDR3 length: 13; V gene: TRBV5-6; CDR3 protein: CASSLVGGQPQHF
CDR3 length: 14; V gene: TRBV25-1; CDR3 protein: CASSESVGITEAFF
CDR3 length: 16; V gene: TRBV3-1; CDR3 protein: CASSHPNRAPFETQYF
CDR3 length: 17; V gene: TRBV6-2/TRBV6-3; CDR3 protein: CASSYSTSGTLSNEQFF
CDR3 length: 17; V gene: TRBV5-5; CDR3 protein: CASSSTGTSSLGDEQYF
CDR3 length: 16; V gene: TRBV4-1; CDR3 protein: CASTGVTGSGNYGYTF
CDR3 length: 15; V gene: TRBV15; CDR3 protein: CATSRERTSNQPQHF
CDR3 length: 18; V gene: TRBV6-2/TRBV6-3; CDR3 protein: CASSYSEIAGGSYNEQFF
CDR3 length: 13; V gene: TRBV9; CDR3 protein: CASSDQVNTEAFF
CDR3 length: 14; V gene: TRBV19; CDR3 protein: CASSPQDSNTEAFF
CDR3 length: 12; V gene: TRBV29-1; CDR3 protein: CSAGQSGTEAFF
CDR3 length: 14; V gene: TRBV4-3; CDR3 protein: CASSQMTGRHEQYF
CDR3 length: 15; V gene: TRBV2; CDR3 protein: CASFSTDTSTDTQYF
CDR3 length: 13; V gene: TRBV6-1; CDR3 protein: CASSEVEVRGYTF